A selection of T cell receptor beta chains follows, all from one sample in a study of cytomegalovirus exposure and HLA in healthy donors. Here immunoSEQ multiplex PCR was the method, and the copy in TCRdb shows in-frame clones only, minus some. The sample holds around 300,000 clones, around 90% seen once. The sample comprised PBMCs. These receptors came from a woman between 18 and 29 years old in good health and CMV-seronegative. CDR3s include the opening cysteine and the closing phenylalanine or tryptophan. The listing skips clone size in some rows; elsewhere it reads once, few, many or a size class.

size,J,V,CDR3
-,TRBJ1-2,TRBV5-1,CASSIPGQGYGYTF
-,TRBJ2-3,TRBV2,CASFLYSGGTDTQYF
-,TRBJ2-1,TRBV9,CASSVGLAGYNEQFF
-,TRBJ2-1,TRBV11-3,CASSKTRGLAGGNEQFF
-,TRBJ2-6,TRBV7-8,CASSLLVEVSGANVLTF
-,TRBJ1-2,TRBV9,CASSARTGEGGYTF
-,TRBJ1-5,TRBV15,CATSRDPGQSNQPQHF
-,TRBJ2-5,TRBV5-6,CASSLGQGSETQYF
few,TRBJ2-1,TRBV7-8,CASSPRTSGGANNEQFF
-,TRBJ1-1,TRBV6-6,CAAARDRATEAFF
-,TRBJ2-3,TRBV12-5,CASLVTSGEDDTQYF
-,TRBJ2-3,TRBV5-4,CASSLGQSTDTQYF
-,TRBJ1-2,TRBV27,CAKRAGGGLDTF
-,TRBJ1-3,TRBV5-6,CASSPGRGNTIYF
-,TRBJ1-5,TRBV6-1,CASSERRAANQPQHF
-,TRBJ1-5,TRBV4-1,CASRGQGDQPQHF
-,TRBJ2-5,TRBV5-1,CASSSGLAGQETQYF
-,TRBJ2-7,TRBV14,CASSRLAGSIWEQYF
-,TRBJ1-2,TRBV7-9,CASSSPTLSDRDNGYTF
few,TRBJ1-2,TRBV6-5,CASQRAPNYGYTF
-,TRBJ2-4,TRBV2,CASSGVGGKNIQYF
-,TRBJ2-7,TRBV11-2,CASSPQTGGYEQYF
-,TRBJ2-2,TRBV7-9,CASRPRGGHTGELFF
-,TRBJ1-6,TRBV2,CASKQGESNSPLHF
-,TRBJ2-1,TRBV7-6,CASGWTGGNEQFF
few,TRBJ2-3,TRBV15,CATSRRAASADTQYF
-,TRBJ2-1,TRBV5-1,CASSPWGLDEQFF
-,TRBJ1-5,TRBV2,CASNSGSPGYQPQHF
-,TRBJ1-1,TRBV10-3,CAIRDRGDNTEAFF
once,TRBJ1-1,TRBV19,CASSTSSRNTEAFF
-,TRBJ1-4,TRBV30,CAWSATGVREKLFF
once,TRBJ1-2,TRBV5-1,CASSLVPGGFDGYTF
-,TRBJ2-5,TRBV5-4,CASSPRDRGKETQYF
-,TRBJ2-6,TRBV18,CASSPPGQGIHVLTF
-,TRBJ2-1,TRBV7-9,CASSLGGGNEQFF
-,TRBJ1-2,TRBV2,CARDSPNYGYTF
-,TRBJ2-5,TRBV5-8,CASSLGSNLQEAQYF
once,TRBJ1-2,TRBV19,CASSIDGGAYGYTF
once,TRBJ1-1,TRBV11-2,CASPPGQAVENTEAFF
-,TRBJ1-1,TRBV20-1,CSVPGDTEAFF
-,TRBJ2-1,TRBV7-2,CASSTGGSSYNEQFF
-,TRBJ2-1,TRBV30,CAWSVGAGGQFF
-,TRBJ1-5,TRBV27,CASSSYGQGWNQPQHF